These 3 T cell receptor beta chains were sequenced from one sample in a study of T cells in Graves' hyperthyroidism and ophthalmopathy (dated by TCRdb to the late 2010s). Library preparation used multiplex PCR. Data came from an Illumina HiSeq 2000. The TCR beta CDR3 regions were amplified from RNA transcripts. A first-round RT-PCR of the TCR CDR3 used the HTBI primer set with the Qiagen OneStep RT-PCR kit. Using fastp at Q25 and MiXCR, TCRdb reprocessed the public reads and kept productive beta chains. A single entry per CDR3 protein holds the most common genes and DNA from its merged rows. The sample table holds roughly 840,000 distinct CDR3 sequences, of which 35% to 40% were seen once. Approximately 10% of the sample goes to the ten largest clones. Sequenced: blood. Source of these receptors: a man younger than 35 with Graves' hyperthyroidism.

The chain has TRBV4-1 and TRBJ1-4; D not certain. Germline CDR1 reads MGHRA; CDR2 reads YSYEKL. The CDR3 has 15 residues. V lost 0 bases and J lost 4, with 9 bases in between. CDR3 nucleotide sequence: TGCGCCAGCAGCCAAGATCGTGGGATTAATGAAAAACTGTTTTTT. Translating gives CASSQDRGINEKLFF.

This rearrangement joins TRBV9 to TRBJ2-5, with 7 bases that match TRBD1. This CDR3 spans 12 amino acids. Germline values: CDR1 SGDLS, CDR2 YYNGEE. CDR3 in DNA: TGTGCTAGGGGGCTAGCAAGAGAGACCCAGTACTTC. Translating it yields CARGLARETQYF.

This clonotype was seen repeatedly, ten times or more. The V and J genes are TRBV20-1 and TRBJ1-1, with 7 bases aligning to TRBD1. This CDR3 contains 13 residues. The ends lost 2 bases at V and 4 bases at J; junction bases unmatched: 4. The germline V gene has CDR1 DFQATT and CDR2 SNEGSKA (reference sequence). This chain's CDR3 is CSARRDSPTEAFF. DNA for the CDR3: TGCAGTGCTAGACGGGACAGTCCCACTGAAGCTTTCTTT.